This is a list of T cell receptor beta chains from one sample in a study of CD4 T cells in relation to SARS-CoV-2 and coronaviruses. The method was immunoSEQ multiplex PCR; TCRdb's version includes in-frame clones alone and lacks a portion of them. The sample contains about 21,000 clones, roughly 80% of which appear only once. Which antigens these TCRs recognize remains unknown. Sequenced material: CD4+ T cells from PBMCs, cultured in vitro. These receptors all come from a human donor in good health. The CDR3 runs from the conserved cysteine through the conserved F or W. Each record gives: V gene, J gene, clone size, D gene, CDR3 protein, CDR3 DNA. The D gene is left open where the match is weak. Size is omitted from some rows. Given values are once, few, many or a class for expanded clones.

v_call: TRBV4-2
j_call: TRBJ1-6
clone_size: few
d_call: NA
cdr3_aa: CASSQDKAGQPNSPLHF
cdr3_nt: TGTGCCAGCAGCCAAGATAAAGCTGGGCAGCCGAATTCACCCCTCCACTTT

v_call: TRBV6-5
j_call: TRBJ1-1
clone_size: NA
d_call: NA
cdr3_aa: CASSPMFEGEAFF
cdr3_nt: TGTGCCAGCAGTCCGATGTTCGAGGGGGAGGCTTTCTTT

v_call: TRBV18
j_call: TRBJ2-5
clone_size: NA
d_call: NA
cdr3_aa: CASSPRRGTQETQYF
cdr3_nt: TGTGCCAGCTCACCACGACGGGGAACTCAAGAGACCCAGTACTTC

v_call: TRBV19
j_call: TRBJ1-5
clone_size: few
d_call: NA
cdr3_aa: CASSIALNQPQHF
cdr3_nt: TGTGCCAGTAGTATAGCTCTCAATCAGCCCCAGCATTTT

v_call: TRBV21-1
j_call: TRBJ2-1
clone_size: NA
d_call: NA
cdr3_aa: CASTPGEGRYNEQFF
cdr3_nt: TGTGCCAGCACCCCGGGGGAGGGCCGCTACAATGAGCAGTTCTTC

v_call: TRBV28
j_call: TRBJ2-2
clone_size: NA
d_call: TRBD1
cdr3_aa: CASWDRKNTGELFF
cdr3_nt: TGTGCCAGCTGGGACAGGAAAAACACCGGGGAGCTGTTTTTT

v_call: TRBV30
j_call: TRBJ1-6
clone_size: NA
d_call: NA
cdr3_aa: CAWSVPAFANSPLHF
cdr3_nt: TGTGCCTGGAGTGTACCGGCCTTTGCTAATTCACCCCTCCACTTT

v_call: TRBV6-2/TRBV6-3
j_call: TRBJ1-5
clone_size: NA
d_call: NA
cdr3_aa: CASSYGQFNQPQHF
cdr3_nt: TGTGCCAGCAGTTACGGGCAGTTCAATCAGCCCCAGCATTTT

v_call: TRBV7-3
j_call: TRBJ1-1
clone_size: NA
d_call: NA
cdr3_aa: CASSLRRGTEAFF
cdr3_nt: TGTGCCAGCAGCTTACGGCGGGGCACTGAAGCTTTCTTT

v_call: TRBV6-1
j_call: TRBJ2-7
clone_size: NA
d_call: NA
cdr3_aa: CASRGDLGTHYEQYF
cdr3_nt: TGTGCCAGCAGGGGAGACCTAGGGACACACTACGAGCAGTACTTC

v_call: TRBV18
j_call: TRBJ1-1
clone_size: NA
d_call: NA
cdr3_aa: CASSQAGRNTEAFF
cdr3_nt: TGTGCCAGCTCCCAGGCCGGGCGGAACACTGAAGCTTTCTTT

v_call: TRBV9
j_call: TRBJ1-2
clone_size: few
d_call: NA
cdr3_aa: CASSVGLGGLNYGYTF
cdr3_nt: TGTGCCAGCAGCGTCGGATTAGGGGGGTTAAACTATGGCTACACCTTC

v_call: TRBV12-3/TRBV12-4
j_call: TRBJ2-7
clone_size: NA
d_call: NA
cdr3_aa: CASCWGPSEQYF
cdr3_nt: TGTGCCAGCTGTTGGGGTCCGTCCGAGCAGTACTTC

v_call: TRBV7-9
j_call: TRBJ2-5
clone_size: NA
d_call: NA
cdr3_aa: CASSLEGPGRAETQYF
cdr3_nt: TGTGCCAGCAGCTTAGAGGGACCGGGGCGAGCGGAGACCCAGTACTTC

v_call: TRBV24-1
j_call: TRBJ2-1
clone_size: NA
d_call: NA
cdr3_aa: CATSDRRGSGQRGDEQFF
cdr3_nt: TGTGCCACCAGTGACCGGCGAGGAAGCGGGCAGCGAGGGGATGAGCAGTTCTTC

v_call: TRBV6-5
j_call: TRBJ1-1
clone_size: NA
d_call: TRBD1
cdr3_aa: CASSQGQVSNTEAFF
cdr3_nt: TGTGCCAGCAGTCAGGGACAGGTTTCAAACACTGAAGCTTTCTTT

v_call: TRBV19
j_call: TRBJ1-2
clone_size: NA
d_call: NA
cdr3_aa: CASSIPGLTYNYGYTF
cdr3_nt: TGTGCCAGTAGTATACCGGGACTGACTTATAACTATGGCTACACCTTC

v_call: TRBV10-2
j_call: TRBJ1-1
clone_size: NA
d_call: NA
cdr3_aa: CASRPISNTEAFF
cdr3_nt: TGCGCCAGCCGACCGATTTCGAACACTGAAGCTTTCTTT

v_call: TRBV18
j_call: TRBJ1-1
clone_size: few
d_call: TRBD1
cdr3_aa: CASSPTGGVTEAFF
cdr3_nt: TGTGCCAGCTCACCGACAGGGGGCGTGACTGAAGCTTTCTTT

v_call: TRBV30
j_call: TRBJ2-2
clone_size: NA
d_call: NA
cdr3_aa: CAWIGYRELFF
cdr3_nt: TGTGCCTGGATTGGGTACCGGGAGCTGTTTTTT

v_call: TRBV7-2
j_call: TRBJ2-5
clone_size: NA
d_call: NA
cdr3_aa: CASSLQLQTQYF
cdr3_nt: TGTGCCAGCAGCTTACAGCTGCAGACCCAGTACTTC

v_call: TRBV5-1
j_call: TRBJ1-4
clone_size: NA
d_call: NA
cdr3_aa: CASSSGSSGAGANEKLFF
cdr3_nt: TGCGCCAGCAGCTCAGGCAGTTCTGGAGCTGGGGCTAATGAAAAACTGTTTTTT

v_call: TRBV9
j_call: TRBJ2-7
clone_size: NA
d_call: TRBD2
cdr3_aa: CASSVDILAVGGEQYF
cdr3_nt: TGTGCCAGCAGCGTAGATATACTAGCGGTCGGGGGTGAGCAGTACTTC

v_call: TRBV5-6
j_call: TRBJ2-5
clone_size: NA
d_call: TRBD2
cdr3_aa: CASSPEASGRGETQYF
cdr3_nt: TGTGCCAGCAGCCCCGAGGCGAGCGGGAGAGGGGAGACCCAGTACTTC

v_call: TRBV9
j_call: TRBJ2-6
clone_size: NA
d_call: NA
cdr3_aa: CASSVAVRSPGANVLTF
cdr3_nt: TGTGCCAGCAGCGTAGCTGTCCGATCCCCTGGGGCCAACGTCCTGACTTTC

v_call: TRBV10-1
j_call: TRBJ1-6
clone_size: few
d_call: NA
cdr3_aa: CASSPQGKESPLHF
cdr3_nt: TGCGCCAGCAGCCCCCAGGGGAAGGAATCACCCCTCCACTTT

v_call: TRBV6-5
j_call: TRBJ2-2
clone_size: few
d_call: NA
cdr3_aa: CASSLLATGELFF
cdr3_nt: TGTGCCAGCAGTTTACTGGCCACCGGGGAGCTGTTTTTT

v_call: TRBV3-1/TRBV3-2
j_call: TRBJ2-1
clone_size: NA
d_call: NA
cdr3_aa: CASSLSYNEQFF
cdr3_nt: TGTGCCAGCAGCCTGTCCTACAATGAGCAGTTCTTC

v_call: TRBV7-2
j_call: TRBJ1-1
clone_size: NA
d_call: NA
cdr3_aa: CASSFLVASVNTEAFF
cdr3_nt: TGTGCCAGCAGCTTTCTGGTCGCTAGCGTGAACACTGAAGCTTTCTTT

v_call: TRBV2
j_call: TRBJ2-7
clone_size: NA
d_call: NA
cdr3_aa: CASIMSRASSYEQYF
cdr3_nt: TGTGCCAGCATTATGTCGAGAGCGAGCTCCTACGAGCAGTACTTC

v_call: TRBV5-8
j_call: TRBJ2-7
clone_size: NA
d_call: NA
cdr3_aa: CASHRVENYEQYF
cdr3_nt: TGTGCCAGCCACCGGGTGGAGAACTACGAGCAGTACTTC

v_call: TRBV6-5
j_call: TRBJ1-1
clone_size: NA
d_call: NA
cdr3_aa: CASRPGHMNTEAFF
cdr3_nt: TGTGCCAGCAGACCGGGACACATGAACACTGAAGCTTTCTTT

v_call: TRBV19
j_call: TRBJ1-6
clone_size: NA
d_call: TRBD1
cdr3_aa: CASSTDRQHHSPLHF
cdr3_nt: TGTGCCAGTAGTACGGACAGGCAACACCATTCACCCCTCCACTTT

v_call: TRBV6-5
j_call: TRBJ2-7
clone_size: few
d_call: TRBD1
cdr3_aa: CASRNRGEQYF
cdr3_nt: TGTGCCAGTCGGAACAGGGGCGAGCAGTACTTC

v_call: TRBV19
j_call: TRBJ1-5
clone_size: few
d_call: NA
cdr3_aa: CASTIRAGTHQPQHF
cdr3_nt: TGTGCCAGTACCATAAGGGCAGGGACCCATCAGCCCCAGCATTTT

v_call: TRBV7-8
j_call: TRBJ2-3
clone_size: NA
d_call: TRBD2
cdr3_aa: CASSLGRLAGGPEDTQYF
cdr3_nt: TGTGCCAGCAGCTTAGGGAGACTAGCGGGAGGGCCGGAAGATACGCAGTATTTT

v_call: TRBV9
j_call: TRBJ1-5
clone_size: few
d_call: NA
cdr3_aa: CASSSGLGPQPQHF
cdr3_nt: TGTGCCAGCAGCTCGGGCCTCGGGCCACAGCCCCAGCATTTT

v_call: TRBV18
j_call: TRBJ2-5
clone_size: NA
d_call: TRBD2
cdr3_aa: CASSPPGLAGGETQYF
cdr3_nt: TGTGCCAGCTCACCGCCGGGACTAGCGGGAGGGGAGACCCAGTACTTC

v_call: TRBV6-4
j_call: TRBJ2-1
clone_size: NA
d_call: TRBD2
cdr3_aa: CASSDSAGGPNEQFF
cdr3_nt: TGTGCCAGCAGTGACTCTGCGGGAGGGCCCAATGAGCAGTTCTTC

v_call: TRBV19
j_call: TRBJ2-2
clone_size: medium-sized
d_call: NA
cdr3_aa: CASIGLAHTGELFF
cdr3_nt: TGTGCCAGTATAGGGCTAGCTCACACCGGGGAGCTGTTTTTT

v_call: TRBV6-2/TRBV6-3
j_call: TRBJ2-7
clone_size: once
d_call: TRBD2
cdr3_aa: CASSYSLAGSYGQYF
cdr3_nt: TGTGCCAGCAGTTACTCCCTAGCGGGCTCCTACGGGCAGTACTTC

v_call: TRBV20-1
j_call: TRBJ2-7
clone_size: NA
d_call: NA
cdr3_aa: CSASEQKSSYEQYF
cdr3_nt: TGCAGTGCTAGTGAACAGAAGAGCTCCTACGAGCAGTACTTC

v_call: TRBV7-3
j_call: TRBJ2-3
clone_size: NA
d_call: NA
cdr3_aa: CASSARGGSTDTQYF
cdr3_nt: TGTGCCAGCAGCGCAAGGGGGGGGAGCACAGATACGCAGTATTTT